Below are 23 T cell receptor beta chains sequenced from a single sample in a study of blood T cell repertoires in COVID-19. Sequencing was performed with immunoSEQ multiplex PCR; in TCRdb, only in-frame clones are kept and a portion is missing. The sample lists 150,000 to 250,000 clones; 82% were seen once. Sequences were obtained from peripheral blood. The source is a human donor with acute or convalescent COVID-19. The donor label of this sample is uncertain.

This sequence joins TRBV29-1 and TRBJ2-7; 10 nucleotides match TRBD2. The CDR3 extends over 12 amino acids. CDR1 is SQVTM and CDR2 is ANQGSEA in the germline V gene. V gave up 5 bases and J gave up 6 bases; unmatched junction bases: 4. The CDR3 spells CSVKLAGTEQYF. DNA for the CDR3: TGCAGCGTTAAACTAGCGGGAACCGAGCAGTACTTC.

This sequence joins TRBV3-1 (or the pseudogene TRBV3-2) and TRBJ2-1; 10 nucleotides agree with TRBD2. V lost 4 bases, J lost 7 bases, and 7 bases stayed unmatched. Germline V CDR1 and CDR2: LGHDT, YNNKEL (reference sequence). The CDR3 contains 15 residues. CDR3 region: CASSLLAGRRNEQFF. Here the CDR3 DNA reads TGTGCCAGCAGCCTACTAGCGGGACGTAGGAATGAGCAGTTCTTC.

This rearrangement joins TRBV11-3 to TRBJ1-6; the D is unclear. The germline gives CDR1 SGHNT, CDR2 YENEEA. V gave up 8 bases and J gave up 13 bases, with 18 bases separating them. The CDR3 totals 13 residues. The CDR3 DNA sequence: TGTGCCAGCTCCCCTTCGGGAGACACCCCCCTCCACTTT. Translating gives CASSPSGDTPLHF.

V is TRBV13 and J is TRBJ2-5; 8 nucleotides agree with TRBD2. Looked up from germline, CDR1 is PRHDT and CDR2 is FYEKMQ (reference sequence). V was pared by 3 bases and J by 5 bases, with 14 bases of the junction left unmatched. The CDR3 runs to 17 residues. DNA of the CDR3: TGTGCCAGCAGCTTTAATCCGGGAGGGCCGAGGGAGGAGACCCAGTACTTC. This encodes CASSFNPGGPREETQYF.

This clone was picked up one time. The chain carries TRBV18 and TRBJ1-5; TRBD1 might be the D (5 bases). The V and J ends lost 3 bases and 5 bases respectively, with 8 bases between them. The CDR3 loop spans 13 amino acids. From germline, CDR1 is KGHSH and CDR2 LQKENI. The CDR3 reads CASSPGQDQPQHF. CDR3 DNA sequence: TGTGCCAGCTCACCGGGGCAGGATCAGCCCCAGCATTTT.

CDR3 residues: CASSGGTTTGELFF. CDR3 nucleotide sequence: TGTGCCAGCTCCGGAGGGACGACTACCGGGGAGCTGTTTTTT. The J gene is TRBJ2-2, the V gene TRBV18; weak D call: TRBD2 (6 bases). The CDR3 totals 14 residues. Trimming shortened V by 6 bases and J by 5 bases, and 13 bases separated the two germline ends. The V gene's germline CDR1 is KGHSH and CDR2 LQKENI.

V gene TRBV7-9 combines with J gene TRBJ2-1; TRBD2 matches 10 bases. V lost 1 base, J lost 5 bases, and 5 bases stayed unmatched. The CDR3 has 16 amino acids. Germline-derived CDR1 and CDR2 are SEHNR and FQNEAQ (reference sequence). The CDR3 DNA sequence: TGTGCCAGCAGCTTAGATAGGACTAGCGGAAACAATGAGCAGTTCTTC. It codes for CASSLDRTSGNNEQFF.

The V and J genes are TRBV30 and TRBJ2-3; TRBD2 matches 12 bases. The germline gives CDR1 GTSNPN, CDR2 SVGIG (reference sequence). The CDR3 runs to 14 residues. The trim removed 3 bases at V and 5 bases at J, leaving 3 bases unmatched. In DNA, the CDR3 is TGTGCCTGGAGCGAGGGACTAGCGGGAGATACGCAGTATTTT. It codes for CAWSEGLAGDTQYF.

The rearrangement joins TRBV24-1 to TRBJ1-4; weak D call: TRBD1 (6 bases). Trimming took 11 bases from V and 0 from J, leaving 9 bases between them. Germline V gene sequence: CDR1 KGHDR, CDR2 SFDVKD. CDR3 length: 13 residues. CDR3 in amino acids: CAIQGATNEKLFF. The CDR3 DNA reads TGTGCCATACAGGGTGCAACTAATGAAAAACTGTTTTTT.

This chain joins TRBV6-6 and TRBJ1-6; perhaps TRBD1 as D (6 bases). CDR3 length equals 15 residues. CDR1 MNHNY and CDR2 SVGAGI come from the germline V gene (reference sequence). Trimming shortened V by 5 bases and J by 5 bases, and 13 bases separated the two germline ends. CDR3 loop: CASSSQGSHNSPLHF. The DNA for the CDR3 is TGTGCCAGCAGTAGTCAGGGGAGCCATAATTCACCCCTCCACTTT.

V usage is TRBV24-1 and J usage is TRBJ2-1; 13 bases map to TRBD2. From germline, CDR1 is KGHDR and CDR2 SFDVKD. J was trimmed by 5 bases and V by 2 bases; bases with no gene match: 2. CDR3 length: 16 amino acids. In DNA form, the CDR3 reads TGTGCCACCAGTGATTCCGGACTAGCGGGAGACAATGAGCAGTTCTTC. Its protein is CATSDSGLAGDNEQFF.

There are a few counts of this clone. CDR3 nucleotide sequence: TGTGCCAGCTCCCCCGACAGGGCGGCGGGCAATCAGCCCCAGCATTTT. Encoded protein: CASSPDRAAGNQPQHF. The genes are TRBV18 and TRBJ1-5; the match to TRBD1 covers 7 bases. Trimming removed 6 bases from V and 2 bases from J; junction bases left unmatched: 10. Germline values: CDR1 KGHSH, CDR2 LQKENI. The CDR3 is 16 residues long.

This chain links TRBV7-2 with TRBJ1-5, with D perhaps TRBD1 (6 bases). V lost 5 bases, J lost 6 bases, and 11 bases lay in between. Per germline, CDR1 SGHTA and CDR2 FQGNSA. This CDR3 contains 13 residues. CDR3 amino acids: CASSRRGTQPQHF. CDR3 sequence (DNA): TGTGCCAGCAGCCGCAGGGGTACTCAGCCCCAGCATTTT.

This chain uses TRBV19 with TRBJ1-2, with TRBD1 matching over 9 bases. The V gene's germline CDR1 is LNHDA and CDR2 SQIVND (reference sequence). The J segment lost 0 bases and the V segment lost 0 bases, leaving 2 bases of the junction unmatched. The CDR3 is 16 amino acids. The CDR3 spells CASSIEDRGPNYGYTF. The CDR3 region has the DNA TGTGCCAGTAGTATAGAGGACAGGGGACCTAACTATGGCTACACCTTC.

The chain is built from TRBV19 and TRBJ2-3; D gene unclear. Deletions cut 6 bases from V and 8 bases from J, with 9 bases between. CDR3 length equals 11 residues. From germline, CDR1 is LNHDA and CDR2 SQIVND (reference sequence). The CDR3: CASRASGTQYF. CDR3 DNA: TGTGCCAGTAGGGCCAGTGGTACGCAGTATTTT.

This clone was detected once. The gene calls are TRBV3-1 (or the pseudogene TRBV3-2) and TRBJ1-1; tentatively, D is TRBD1 (5 bases). The length of the CDR3 is 15 residues. Germline values: CDR1 LGHDT, CDR2 YNNKEL (reference sequence). Trimming shortened V by 0 bases and J by 4 bases, and 12 bases separated the two germline ends. The CDR3 here is CASSQDLIRGTEAFF. In nucleotides, the CDR3 is TGTGCCAGCAGCCAAGATCTCATTAGGGGCACTGAAGCTTTCTTT.

The V and J genes are TRBV5-6 and TRBJ2-5; the match to TRBD1 covers 7 bases. The V and J ends lost 0 bases and 2 bases, in that order; junction bases with no gene match: 4. The CDR3 runs 15 residues. From germline, CDR1 is SGHDT and CDR2 YYEEEE. The CDR3 DNA sequence: TGTGCCAGCAGCTTGGGGGGGACAGTACAAGAGACCCAGTACTTC. Translated: CASSLGGTVQETQYF.

The chain couples TRBV5-6 to TRBJ1-5, with D maybe TRBD1 (5 bases). Between the trimmed V and J ends, which lost 3 bases and 0 bases, there was a span of 13 bases. There are 16 residues in the CDR3. Germline loops: CDR1 SGHDT, CDR2 YYEEEE. The CDR3: CASSYGHSLSNQPQHF. The CDR3 DNA sequence: TGTGCCAGCAGCTATGGACACTCACTTAGCAATCAGCCCCAGCATTTT.

J is TRBJ2-5 and V is TRBV12-3 or TRBV12-4; TRBD1 might be the D (6 bases). V was trimmed by 5 bases and J by 4 bases, leaving 11 bases between them. The CDR3 contains 13 residues. DNA for the CDR3: TGTGCCAGCAGTACACAGGGACCAGAGACCCAGTACTTC. As protein: CASSTQGPETQYF.

Worth noting for this clone: Other DNA variants within this sample encode the same CDR3. This chain links TRBV19 with TRBJ2-3; tentatively, D is TRBD1 (6 bases). Germline-derived CDR1 and CDR2 are LNHDA and SQIVND (reference sequence). Trimming took 4 bases from V and 4 from J, leaving 9 bases between them. The CDR3 runs 13 residues. CDR3 DNA sequence: TGTGCCAGTAGTACGACAGGATCAGATACGCAGTATTTT. Translating gives CASSTTGSDTQYF.

This clone occurred a few times. This same CDR3 is encoded by further DNA sequences in the sample. The genes are TRBV5-1 and TRBJ2-1; 7 bases match TRBD2. CDR1 and CDR2 from the germline V gene are SGHRS and YFSETQ. V was clipped by 0 bases and J by 3 bases; unmatched bases: 3. The length of the CDR3 is 15 residues. The CDR3 DNA reads TGCGCCAGCAGCTTGGCTCTAGCGGACTACAATGAGCAGTTCTTC. It translates to CASSLALADYNEQFF.

The chain joins TRBV14 to TRBJ2-3, with 9 bases identical to TRBD2. The germline V gene encodes CDR1 SGHDN and CDR2 FVKESK. This CDR3 is built from 17 residues. V trimming: 0 bases; J trimming: 4 bases; junction bases outside the gene matches: 8. This CDR3 reads CASSQDISGRRPDTQYF. The CDR3 coding sequence is TGTGCCAGCAGCCAAGATATCAGCGGGAGGCGGCCAGATACGCAGTATTTT.

This clone was seen more than once but under ten times. DNA for the CDR3: TGTGCCACCATCGACAGGGATACGTACGAGCAGTACTTC. It specifies CATIDRDTYEQYF. The chain is built from TRBV27 and TRBJ2-7, with 7 bases lining up with TRBD1. This CDR3 contains 13 residues. Trimming took 10 bases from V and 4 from J; bases not matched to a gene: 10. Germline V gives CDR1 MNHEY, CDR2 SMNVEV (reference sequence).